Listed below are T cell receptor beta chains from one sample, sequenced in a study of shared clonotypes between healthy human individuals. The method was immunoSEQ multiplex PCR; TCRdb's version includes in-frame clones alone and lacks a portion of them. This table holds about 1.5 million clones, 95% to 99% found once. The sequenced sample was naive CD4+ T cells sorted from blood. The source of these receptors is a man younger than 45 in good health. CDR3s include the opening cysteine and the closing phenylalanine or tryptophan. A D gene is named only where the DNA matches it firmly. For some rows the clone size is stated as once, few or many, or as a class when expanded; others skip it.

D: -; size: -; J: TRBJ1-2; V: TRBV12-5; CDR3: CASLRPMASQANYGYTF; DNA: TGTGCTAGTCTGCGCCCGATGGCATCTCAAGCTAACTATGGCTACACCTTC
D: TRBD2; size: -; J: TRBJ2-1; V: TRBV6-6; CDR3: CASRGTSLGNNEQFF; DNA: TGTGCCAGCAGGGGGACTAGCTTGGGGAACAATGAGCAGTTCTTC
D: -; size: -; J: TRBJ2-3; V: TRBV9; CDR3: CASSARWGETSTDTQYF; DNA: TGTGCCAGCAGCGCAAGATGGGGGGAGACTAGCACAGATACGCAGTATTTT
D: -; size: -; J: TRBJ2-7; V: TRBV6-1; CDR3: CASSELAREQYF; DNA: TGTGCCAGCAGTGAGCTTGCTAGGGAGCAGTACTTC
D: TRBD1; size: -; J: TRBJ1-1; V: TRBV28; CDR3: CASPNSRDRGYTEAFF; DNA: TGTGCCAGCCCGAACTCCAGGGACAGGGGGTATACTGAAGCTTTCTTT
D: TRBD2; size: once; J: TRBJ2-1; V: TRBV10-3; CDR3: CAIRRTSGSKGFF; DNA: TGTGCCATCAGGAGGACTAGCGGGAGTAAAGGGTTCTTC
D: -; size: -; J: TRBJ2-3; V: TRBV5-1; CDR3: CASSLGQGPTDTQYF; DNA: TGCGCCAGCAGCTTGGGTCAGGGCCCCACAGATACGCAGTATTTT
D: -; size: -; J: TRBJ1-2; V: TRBV6-6; CDR3: CASIPGPLRGYTF; DNA: TGTGCCAGCATTCCTGGGCCCCTTCGGGGCTACACCTTC
D: -; size: once; J: TRBJ1-5; V: TRBV25-1; CDR3: CASSEQDPFSPQHF; DNA: TGTGCCAGCAGTGAACAGGATCCCTTTAGCCCCCAGCATTTT
D: -; size: -; J: TRBJ1-2; V: TRBV6-5; CDR3: CASRTAGRLGYTF; DNA: TGTGCCAGCAGAACGGCAGGGCGGCTTGGCTACACCTTC
D: -; size: -; J: TRBJ1-3; V: TRBV6-5; CDR3: CASSYSYNPGNTIYF; DNA: TGTGCCAGCAGTTACTCGTACAACCCTGGAAACACCATATATTTT
D: -; size: -; J: TRBJ2-2; V: TRBV10-3; CDR3: CAISGYSNTGELFF; DNA: TGTGCCATCAGTGGGTATTCGAACACCGGGGAGCTGTTTTTT
D: -; size: -; J: TRBJ2-3; V: TRBV7-4; CDR3: CASSLQSSTDTQYF; DNA: TGTGCCAGCAGCTTACAGAGTAGCACAGATACGCAGTATTTT
D: -; size: -; J: TRBJ1-3; V: TRBV6-5; CDR3: CASSYRTGNTIYF; DNA: TGTGCCAGCAGTTACCGTACTGGAAACACCATATATTTT
D: -; size: -; J: TRBJ2-1; V: TRBV10-3; CDR3: CAIKHLGSENNEQFF; DNA: TGTGCCATCAAACACCTTGGGAGCGAGAACAATGAGCAGTTCTTC
D: -; size: -; J: TRBJ1-5; V: TRBV18; CDR3: CASSPTPPTTYQPQHF; DNA: TGTGCCAGCTCACCAACCCCCCCAACAACTTATCAGCCCCAGCATTTT
D: TRBD2; size: -; J: TRBJ2-7; V: TRBV27; CDR3: CASRSGGSGEQYF; DNA: TGTGCCAGCAGGTCGGGCGGGAGTGGGGAGCAGTACTTC
D: TRBD2; size: -; J: TRBJ2-2; V: TRBV19; CDR3: CASSIAGGPGGELFF; DNA: TGTGCCAGTAGTATAGCGGGAGGGCCTGGCGGGGAGCTGTTTTTT
D: -; size: once; J: TRBJ1-1; V: TRBV28; CDR3: CASSSSNRVRTEAFF; DNA: TGTGCCAGCAGTTCCTCCAACAGGGTTCGCACTGAAGCTTTCTTT
D: -; size: -; J: TRBJ2-3; V: TRBV19; CDR3: CASSIGHSSTDTQYF; DNA: TGTGCCAGTAGTATCGGGCACTCTAGCACAGATACGCAGTATTTT
D: TRBD2; size: -; J: TRBJ2-4; V: TRBV5-6; CDR3: CASSFGELAGEGIQYF; DNA: TGTGCCAGCAGCTTTGGGGAACTAGCGGGAGAAGGCATTCAGTACTTC
D: TRBD2; size: few; J: TRBJ2-3; V: TRBV5-8; CDR3: CASSVLAGVGTDTQYF; DNA: TGTGCCAGCAGCGTCTTAGCGGGAGTGGGCACAGATACGCAGTATTTT
D: TRBD1; size: -; J: TRBJ2-2; V: TRBV7-6; CDR3: CASSQRQGGSVGAYTGELFF; DNA: TGTGCCAGCAGCCAAAGACAGGGGGGATCGGTGGGAGCATATACCGGGGAGCTGTTTTTT
D: TRBD1; size: -; J: TRBJ1-2; V: TRBV19; CDR3: CASSMVITGVDYGYTF; DNA: TGTGCCAGTAGTATGGTTATAACAGGGGTCGACTATGGCTACACCTTC
D: TRBD2; size: once; J: TRBJ2-6; V: TRBV5-1; CDR3: CASSLDGLADYSGANVLTF; DNA: TGCGCCAGCAGCTTGGATGGACTAGCGGACTACTCTGGGGCCAACGTCCTGACTTTC
D: TRBD2; size: -; J: TRBJ2-5; V: TRBV18; CDR3: CASSPRSPSGRAGQETQYF; DNA: TGTGCCAGCTCACCAAGATCCCCTAGCGGGAGGGCCGGGCAAGAGACCCAGTACTTC
D: TRBD2; size: -; J: TRBJ2-3; V: TRBV18; CDR3: CASSPPLSGSGSDTQYF; DNA: TGTGCCAGCTCACCGCCCCTCAGCGGGAGTGGGTCAGATACGCAGTATTTT
D: -; size: -; J: TRBJ2-7; V: TRBV5-5; CDR3: CASSLVGSGVGYEQYF; DNA: TGTGCCAGCAGCTTGGTCGGTTCGGGAGTCGGCTACGAGCAGTACTTC
D: -; size: -; J: TRBJ2-1; V: TRBV5-6; CDR3: CASSFDGTRGHNEQFF; DNA: TGTGCCAGCAGCTTTGACGGGACGAGGGGCCACAATGAGCAGTTCTTC
D: -; size: -; J: TRBJ1-5; V: TRBV7-2; CDR3: CASSLKAPYRQPQHF; DNA: TGTGCCAGCAGCTTAAAGGCCCCCTACCGTCAGCCCCAGCATTTT
D: -; size: -; J: TRBJ2-4; V: TRBV2; CDR3: CATTGIKNIQYF; DNA: TGTGCCACCACCGGGATTAAAAACATTCAGTACTTC
D: TRBD2; size: -; J: TRBJ2-7; V: TRBV27; CDR3: CASSFIAGPTYEQYF; DNA: TGTGCCAGCAGTTTCATAGCGGGGCCCACCTACGAGCAGTACTTC
D: TRBD2; size: -; J: TRBJ2-1; V: TRBV6-6; CDR3: CASIRTSGPSNEQFF; DNA: TGTGCCAGCATAAGGACTAGCGGACCCTCCAATGAGCAGTTCTTC
D: TRBD2; size: once; J: TRBJ2-5; V: TRBV7-8; CDR3: CASSFREEETQYF; DNA: TGTGCCAGCAGCTTTCGGGAGGAAGAGACCCAGTACTTC
D: -; size: -; J: TRBJ2-6; V: TRBV9; CDR3: CASSVGSNSGANVLTF; DNA: TGTGCCAGCAGCGTAGGGTCGAACTCTGGGGCCAACGTCCTGACTTTC
D: -; size: -; J: TRBJ1-4; V: TRBV5-1; CDR3: CASSYDFRLNNEKLFF; DNA: TGCGCCAGCAGCTACGATTTCCGACTCAATAATGAAAAACTGTTTTTT
D: -; size: once; J: TRBJ2-7; V: TRBV6-1; CDR3: CASSEATGYSYVQYF; DNA: TGTGCCAGCAGTGAGGCAACAGGGTACTCCTACGTGCAGTACTTC